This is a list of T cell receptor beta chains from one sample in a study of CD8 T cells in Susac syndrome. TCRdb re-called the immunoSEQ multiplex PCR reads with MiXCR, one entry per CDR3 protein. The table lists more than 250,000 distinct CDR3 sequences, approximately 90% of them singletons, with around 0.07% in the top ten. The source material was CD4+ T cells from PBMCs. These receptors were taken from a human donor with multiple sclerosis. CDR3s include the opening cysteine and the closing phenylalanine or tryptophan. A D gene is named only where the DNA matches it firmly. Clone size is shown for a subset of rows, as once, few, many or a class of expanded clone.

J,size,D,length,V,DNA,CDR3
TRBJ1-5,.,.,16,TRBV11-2,TGTGCCAGCAGCTTAGGTGGCGGGCGAAGCAATCAGCCCCAGCATTTT,CASSLGGGRSNQPQHF
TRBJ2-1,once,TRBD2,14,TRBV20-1,TGCAGTGCTATTAGGTGGGAGGGTGGCGATGAGCAGTTCTTC,CSAIRWEGGDEQFF
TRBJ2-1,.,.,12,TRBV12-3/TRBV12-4,TGTGCCAGCAGTTTCATTGCGGCCGAACAGTTCTTC,CASSFIAAEQFF
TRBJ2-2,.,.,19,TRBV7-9,TGTGCCAGCAGCTTTCGGGGTTCGGGTTCATCAGGTATCACCGGGGAGCTGTTTTTT,CASSFRGSGSSGITGELFF
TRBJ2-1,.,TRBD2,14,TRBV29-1,TGCAGCGTTGAAGGGTTAGCGGGAAAAAATGAGCAGTTCTTC,CSVEGLAGKNEQFF
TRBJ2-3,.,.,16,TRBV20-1,TGCAGTGCTGGGGGGGCCGGGCACAAGGGGACAGATACGCAGTATTTT,CSAGGAGHKGTDTQYF
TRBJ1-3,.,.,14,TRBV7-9,TGTGCCAGCAGCGTATGGGGGGGCGGAAACACCATATATTTT,CASSVWGGGNTIYF
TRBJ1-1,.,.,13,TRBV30,TGTGCCTGGCGGCGGGGGGGGAACACTGAAGCTTTCTTT,CAWRRGGNTEAFF
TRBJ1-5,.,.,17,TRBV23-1,TGCGCCAGCAGTCATAGGAAGATTCAACTTAGCAATCAGCCCCAGCATTTT,CASSHRKIQLSNQPQHF
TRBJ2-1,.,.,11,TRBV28,TGTGCCAGCACCCCAGGTACACAGCAGTTCTTC,CASTPGTQQFF
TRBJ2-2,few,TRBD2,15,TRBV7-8,TGTGCCAGCAGCTTAGAACGGCGGGGGTATGGGGAGCTGTTTTTT,CASSLERRGYGELFF
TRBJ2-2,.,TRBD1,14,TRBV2,TGTGCCAGCTCTGGACAGGGGGCTAATGGGGAGCTGTTTTTT,CASSGQGANGELFF
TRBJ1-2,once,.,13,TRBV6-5,TGTGCCAGCAGACCCCACGACTACTATGGCTACACCTTC,CASRPHDYYGYTF
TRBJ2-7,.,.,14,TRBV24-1,TGTGCCACCAGCATAACCCCGTCCACCTACGAGCAGTACTTC,CATSITPSTYEQYF
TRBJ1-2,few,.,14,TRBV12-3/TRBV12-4,TGTGCCAGCAGTTTTATTTCAGGAGACTATGGCTACACCTTC,CASSFISGDYGYTF
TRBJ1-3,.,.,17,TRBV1,TGCACCAGCAGCCACACTCGGAGACACTTCTCTGGAAACACCATATATTTT,CTSSHTRRHFSGNTIYF
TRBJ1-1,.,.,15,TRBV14,TGTGCCAGCAGCCATCACGGAGCCTCGAACACTGAAGCTTTCTTT,CASSHHGASNTEAFF
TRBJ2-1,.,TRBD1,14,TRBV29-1,TGCAGCGTTGCCCCGGGACAGGGACAGGATGAGCAGTTCTTC,CSVAPGQGQDEQFF
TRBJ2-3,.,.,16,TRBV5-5,TGTGCCAGCAGCTCTCTACCCGGTGGAAGCACAGATACGCAGTATTTT,CASSSLPGGSTDTQYF
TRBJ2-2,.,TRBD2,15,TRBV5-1,TGCGCCAGCAGCTCTAGCGGAGCGAACACCGGGGAGCTGTTTTTT,CASSSSGANTGELFF
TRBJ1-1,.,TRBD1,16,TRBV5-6,TGTGCCAGCAGCTTGGGGCGACAGGGGTACGGCACTGAAGCTTTCTTT,CASSLGRQGYGTEAFF
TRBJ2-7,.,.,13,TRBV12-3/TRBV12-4,TGTGCCAGCAGTTTAAACTTTGGGTACGAGCAGTACTTC,CASSLNFGYEQYF